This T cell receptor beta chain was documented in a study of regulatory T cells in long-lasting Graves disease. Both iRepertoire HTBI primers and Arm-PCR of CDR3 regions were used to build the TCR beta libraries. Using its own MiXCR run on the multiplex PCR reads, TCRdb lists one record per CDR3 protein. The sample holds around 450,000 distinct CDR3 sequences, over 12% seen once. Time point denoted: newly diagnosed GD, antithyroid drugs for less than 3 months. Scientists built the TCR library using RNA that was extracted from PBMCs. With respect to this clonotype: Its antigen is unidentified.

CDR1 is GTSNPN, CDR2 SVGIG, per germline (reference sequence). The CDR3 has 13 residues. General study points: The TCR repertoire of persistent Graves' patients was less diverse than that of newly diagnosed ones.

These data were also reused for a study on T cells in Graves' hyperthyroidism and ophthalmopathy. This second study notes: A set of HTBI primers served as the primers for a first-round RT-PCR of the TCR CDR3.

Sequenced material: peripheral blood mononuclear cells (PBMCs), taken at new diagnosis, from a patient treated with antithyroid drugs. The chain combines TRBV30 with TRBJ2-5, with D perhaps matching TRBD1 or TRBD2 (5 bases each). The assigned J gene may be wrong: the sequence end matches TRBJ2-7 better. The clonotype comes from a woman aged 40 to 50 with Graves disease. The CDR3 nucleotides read TGTGCCTGGAGGGGACCAGGGTCCTACGAGCAGTACTTC. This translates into CAWRGPGSYEQYF.